A selection of T cell receptor beta chains follows, all from one sample in a study of glioma-infiltrating T cells after dendritic cell vaccination. Assay: immunoSEQ multiplex PCR; the TCRdb copy retains only in-frame clones and omits some. The sample has 75,000 to 100,000 clones, about 80% seen once. The input for sequencing was blood, taken before dendritic cell vaccination. The receptors here all came from a human donor with glioblastoma. CDR3s include the opening cysteine and the closing phenylalanine or tryptophan. A D gene is named only where the DNA matches it firmly. Some rows mark clone size as missing; the rest say once, few, many or name a class of expanded clone.

d_gene	len	abundance	j_gene	v_gene	CDR3aa	CDR3nt
TRBD2	16	NA	TRBJ2-7	TRBV19	CASSSRTSGRQYEQYF	TGTGCCAGTAGTTCCCGGACTAGCGGGAGACAATACGAGCAGTACTTC
NA	14	NA	TRBJ2-1	TRBV19	CASSIRERRSEQFF	TGTGCCAGTAGTATCCGGGAGAGGAGAAGTGAGCAGTTCTTC
NA	14	NA	TRBJ1-5	TRBV28	CASTQAGGNQPQHF	TGTGCCAGCACACAGGCTGGAGGCAATCAGCCCCAGCATTTT
TRBD2	18	NA	TRBJ2-3	TRBV7-6	CASSSYRPGLAGSDTQYF	TGTGCCAGCAGTTCCTACCGTCCGGGACTAGCGGGGTCTGATACGCAGTATTTT
TRBD2	16	NA	TRBJ2-7	TRBV4-2	CASSQSPSGSIDEQYF	TGTGCCAGCAGCCAAAGCCCTAGCGGGAGTATTGACGAGCAGTACTTC
NA	14	NA	TRBJ1-1	TRBV2	CASTKGVENTEAFF	TGTGCCAGCACCAAGGGGGTTGAGAACACTGAAGCTTTCTTT
NA	13	NA	TRBJ1-5	TRBV6-4	CASSEQSNQPQHF	TGTGCCAGCAGTGAACAGAGCAATCAGCCCCAGCATTTT
NA	15	NA	TRBJ2-5	TRBV9	CASSAVLASSETQYF	TGTGCCAGCAGCGCCGTTCTAGCGTCTTCGGAGACCCAGTACTTC
NA	17	NA	TRBJ2-1	TRBV4-1	CASSHDVSGSKGNEQFF	TGCGCCAGCAGCCACGATGTTTCAGGCAGTAAAGGCAATGAGCAGTTCTTC
NA	13	NA	TRBJ1-2	TRBV28	CASSLGANYGYTF	TGTGCCAGCAGTTTGGGCGCTAACTATGGCTACACCTTC
TRBD1	12	once	TRBJ2-7	TRBV27	CASRTGTYEQYF	TGTGCCAGCAGGACAGGGACCTACGAGCAGTACTTC
NA	14	NA	TRBJ1-1	TRBV9	CASSVGAVNTEAFF	TGTGCCAGCAGCGTAGGGGCAGTGAACACTGAAGCTTTCTTT
TRBD2	17	NA	TRBJ2-1	TRBV4-2	CASSQDTLAGGRTEQFF	TGTGCCAGCAGCCAAGATACCCTAGCGGGGGGGCGCACTGAGCAGTTCTTC
NA	11	NA	TRBJ2-5	TRBV7-9	CASSLQETQYF	TGTGCCAGCAGCCTACAAGAGACCCAGTACTTC
TRBD1	14	NA	TRBJ2-3	TRBV5-1	CASSSGQSTDTQYF	TGCGCCAGCAGCTCGGGACAGAGCACAGATACGCAGTATTTT
NA	15	NA	TRBJ2-5	TRBV7-2	CASSLIGRGVKTQYF	TGTGCCAGCAGCTTGATAGGCAGGGGTGTGAAGACCCAGTACTTC
TRBD1	14	NA	TRBJ1-2	TRBV6-5	CASRRQGDVYGYTF	TGTGCCAGCAGAAGACAGGGCGACGTCTATGGCTACACCTTC
TRBD2	15	NA	TRBJ2-1	TRBV7-3	CASSLVAGGYNEQFF	TGTGCCAGCAGCTTAGTAGCGGGGGGTTACAATGAGCAGTTCTTC
TRBD1	16	few	TRBJ2-2	TRBV7-9	CASSLAGTGRNGELFF	TGTGCCAGCAGCTTAGCGGGGACAGGGCGTAACGGGGAGCTGTTTTTT
NA	13	NA	TRBJ2-7	TRBV27	CASSFARTYEQYF	TGTGCCAGCAGTTTCGCCAGGACCTACGAGCAGTACTTC
TRBD1	13	few	TRBJ1-6	TRBV10-3	CAIAGGLNSPLHF	TGTGCCATCGCAGGGGGACTTAATTCACCCCTCCACTTT
TRBD2	18	NA	TRBJ2-2	TRBV19	CASSTHLASGGNTGELFF	TGTGCCAGTAGTACCCATTTGGCTAGCGGGGGGAACACCGGGGAGCTGTTTTTT
NA	13	NA	TRBJ2-6	TRBV2	CASSERAEAYPTF	TGTGCCAGCAGTGAAAGGGCGGAGGCCTACCCGACTTTC
NA	16	few	TRBJ1-1	TRBV4-2	CASSQDPGQHYTEAFF	TGTGCCAGCAGCCAAGATCCTGGACAGCATTACACTGAAGCTTTCTTT
NA	15	NA	TRBJ2-6	TRBV19	CASSITGTGANVLTF	TGTGCCAGTAGTATTACAGGGACAGGGGCCAACGTCCTGACTTTC
TRBD2	16	NA	TRBJ2-2	TRBV9	CASSVGAGVTTGELFF	TGTGCCAGCAGCGTGGGAGCGGGGGTTACCACCGGGGAGCTGTTTTTT
TRBD1	13	NA	TRBJ1-1	TRBV19	CASGQGLNTEAFF	TGTGCCAGTGGACAGGGGTTGAACACTGAAGCTTTCTTT
NA	15	NA	TRBJ2-1	TRBV30	CALGKGGLSLSEQFF	TGTGCCCTAGGGAAGGGGGGACTATCCTTAAGTGAGCAGTTCTTC
TRBD2	15	NA	TRBJ2-3	TRBV7-3	CASSLFGGEGDTQYF	TGTGCCAGCAGCTTATTTGGCGGGGAGGGAGATACGCAGTATTTT
TRBD1	13	NA	TRBJ1-5	TRBV6-6	CASRNDRAEAQHF	TGTGCCAGCAGGAATGACAGGGCTGAGGCCCAGCATTTT
NA	15	NA	TRBJ1-2	TRBV4-1	CASSQDGTGFYGYTF	TGCGCCAGCAGCCAAGATGGAACAGGGTTTTATGGCTACACCTTC
TRBD1	16	NA	TRBJ1-4	TRBV7-8	CASSTQRQGANEKLFF	TGTGCCAGCAGCACCCAGAGACAGGGGGCGAATGAAAAACTGTTTTTT
TRBD2	18	few	TRBJ2-3	TRBV2	CASSERLAGGTSTDTQYF	TGTGCCAGCAGTGAGAGACTAGCGGGAGGCACAAGCACAGATACGCAGTATTTT
TRBD1	14	NA	TRBJ1-1	TRBV7-6	CASSYGTGGTEAFF	TGTGCCAGCAGCTACGGGACAGGGGGGACTGAAGCTTTCTTT
NA	13	NA	TRBJ2-7	TRBV27	CASSDNPLYEQYF	TGTGCCAGCAGTGACAACCCGCTCTACGAGCAGTACTTC
NA	15	NA	TRBJ1-6	TRBV9	CASSVGSEPNSPLHF	TGTGCCAGCAGCGTAGGTTCGGAGCCGAATTCACCCCTCCACTTT
TRBD2	16	once	TRBJ2-7	TRBV18	CASSPDLASGAYEQYF	TGTGCCAGCTCACCAGATTTGGCTAGCGGCGCCTACGAGCAGTACTTC
NA	15	NA	TRBJ1-3	TRBV25-1	CASSDKPGHGNTIYF	TGTGCCAGCAGTGATAAGCCGGGACACGGAAACACCATATATTTT
TRBD1	18	once	TRBJ1-6	TRBV5-3	CARSRQTGREGHNSPLHF	TGTGCCAGAAGCCGTCAGACAGGGAGAGAGGGACATAATTCACCCCTCCACTTT
NA	16	NA	TRBJ1-5	TRBV6-1	CASSGTGTNSNQPQHF	TGTGCCAGCAGTGGCACCGGGACAAATAGCAATCAGCCCCAGCATTTT
NA	16	NA	TRBJ2-3	TRBV13	CASSFRAPGGTDTQYF	TGTGCCAGCAGCTTCCGGGCCCCGGGAGGCACAGATACGCAGTATTTT
NA	13	few	TRBJ1-1	TRBV7-8	CASSPLLNTEAFF	TGTGCCAGCAGCCCTCTTCTGAACACTGAAGCTTTCTTT
NA	12	NA	TRBJ1-1	TRBV6-1	CASSGAGKRAFF	TGTGCCAGCAGTGGAGCCGGGAAGAGAGCTTTCTTT
NA	13	NA	TRBJ1-2	TRBV28	CSTRQTINYGYTF	TGTTCGACCCGACAAACAATAAACTATGGCTACACCTTC
TRBD2	19	NA	TRBJ2-5	TRBV7-3	CASSLRGGGRSGDQETQYF	TGTGCCAGCAGCTTAAGGGGAGGGGGTCGTAGCGGGGATCAAGAGACCCAGTACTTC
NA	15	NA	TRBJ2-7	TRBV10-3	CAISEQAGLSYEQYF	TGTGCCATCAGTGAGCAGGCGGGATTGTCCTACGAGCAGTACTTC
NA	15	NA	TRBJ2-1	TRBV5-3	CARSPSLSGYNEQFF	TGTGCCAGAAGCCCCTCCCTCAGCGGGTACAATGAGCAGTTCTTC
NA	12	NA	TRBJ2-5	TRBV5-1	CASSLAMETQYF	TGCGCCAGCAGCTTGGCTATGGAGACCCAGTACTTC
TRBD2	16	once	TRBJ2-1	TRBV9	CASSAEGGLEWNEQFF	TGTGCCAGCAGCGCCGAGGGGGGACTAGAGTGGAATGAGCAGTTCTTC
TRBD1	16	NA	TRBJ1-1	TRBV19	CASTATGGKLGTEAFF	TGTGCCAGTACAGCGACAGGGGGCAAATTAGGGACTGAAGCTTTCTTT